A single TCR beta chain is shown here with its context. Original processing methods: Amplification with reference gene primers provided the estimates of nucleated cell counts. Repertoires were generated with immunoSEQ multiplex PCR, while TCRdb's copy carries only in-frame clones and drops some. D and trimming were read from the DNA, whereas the V and J calls and clone size are those reported in that table. The sample lists some 220,000 clones; approximately 86% were seen once. This sample was included in a study of blood T cell repertoires in COVID-19. In the study overall: COVID-19 samples, acute and convalescent, were from the United States, Italy and Spain. T cells, B-cell-depleted T cells, or PBMCs provided the cDNA or gDNA that served as material.

Germline V gene lookup returns CDR1 SGHNT and CDR2 YYREEE (reference sequence). The V and J ends lost 4 bases and 4 bases respectively, with 10 bases between them. The CDR3 contains 13 residues. The clonotype originates from a human donor in a cohort sampled during active COVID-19. The J gene is TRBJ2-3, the V gene TRBV5-4; D uncertain. The sample comprised peripheral blood. CDR3 loop: CASSPEVADTQYF. CDR3 DNA: TGTGCCAGCAGCCCCGAGGTGGCAGATACGCAGTATTTT. Full variable domain (outside the CDR3, taken from reference TRBV5-4 and TRBJ2-3): ETGVTQSPTHLIKTRGQQVTLRCSSQSGHNTVSWYQQALGQGPQFIFQYYREEENGRGNFPPRFSGLQFPNYSSELNVNALELDDSALYLCASSPEVADTQYFGPGTRLTVL.